This T cell receptor (beta chain) was obtained from a study of T cell repertoires in cytomegalovirus infection. The CDR3 length is 16 residues. This clonotype was picked up one time. One end of the junction varies from germline; a read error may be responsible. MiXCR, run by TCRdb on the reads, gives a single entry per CDR3 protein. The sample holds 500,000 or so distinct CDR3 sequences, about 15% seen once. The sequenced sample was CD8+ T cells from PBMCs. The sequence was collected from a human donor in good health (CMV status not recorded). Some clones in this sample may be carry-over from other donors' samples. This sequence joins TRBV12-3 or TRBV12-4 and TRBJ2-3; either TRBD1 or TRBD2 may supply D (5 bases each). The CDR3 DNA reads TGTGCCAGCAGGGGGCTGGGAGAAGGTTTGGCCGATATGCAGTATTTT. Translation: CASRGLGEGLADMQYF.